This TCR beta chain is drawn from a study of low-dose radiotherapy and immunotherapy resistance in tumors (dated by TCRdb to between 2020 and 2023). For the study in its entirety: In Cohort 1, each fraction delivered 0.5 Gy every 2 weeks, and the prescribed total PTV dose was 6.5 Gy. For Cohort 2, the dose was 1 Gy per fraction given every two weeks, adding up to 13 Gy in total across 26 weeks. Nivolumab was administered intravenously as a 240 mg flat dose every two weeks, and ipilimumab was administered intravenously at 1 mg/kg every six weeks. Intravenous cyclophosphamide at 200 mg/m2 was administered every two weeks, one day ahead of each radiation and immunotherapy administration. Starting on cycle 1 day 1, patients took 300 mg of aspirin by mouth once daily for four cycles. The trial did not randomize participants into treatment groups. Eight patients were included in the translational analysis, namely three from the first dose cohort plus the first five from the second dose cohort.

In the germline V gene, CDR1 corresponds to MNHEY and CDR2 to SVGEGT. The cysteine opens and the phenylalanine closes a CDR3 of 13 amino acids. Only the CDR3 part of the read is kept: 39 bases, read in frame from the first base. V is pruned by 6 bases and J by 7 bases, leaving 4 bases of the junction without a gene match. TCRdb records Illumina HiSeq 2500 as the sequencer. Superscript III and a set of TRAV- and TRBV-specific primers were used to synthesize first-strand cDNA, so that both TCRalpha and TCRbeta chains were covered. TCRs were amplified with Phusion for around 20 PCR cycles, with a constant-region primer paired with the adapter attached to the V primers. Isolated mRNA was amplified with the MessageAmp II aRNA Amplification Kit, using a roughly 15-hour in vitro transcription at 37°C. The Dynabeads mRNA DIRECT Purification Kit was used to isolate mRNA for TCR sequencing. Indexed Illumina adapters were added in a second approximately 26-cycle Phusion PCR, and the resulting products were purified with AMPure XP beads. In the source study's methods: Using custom Perl scripts, TCR sequences that encoded the same protein were pooled, out-of-frame sequences were dropped, and the abundance of each clonotype was calculated. Any TCR sequence supported by only a single read was excluded from analysis. The metrics used to describe the repertoires included Shannon entropy, Gini index, clonality, richness, and the frequency of TCRs shared between repertoires. The raw public data were reprocessed by TCRdb itself: fastp quality trimming at Q25, MiXCR clonotype calling, in-frame beta chains only. CDR3 protein duplicates are merged, each entry listing the most common genes and DNA. The V and J calls were not made by the authors but by TCRdb's processing. For this sample there are fewer than 90,000 distinct CDR3 sequences; around a third appear just once. The top ten clones comprise approximately 10% of the sample.

This clonotype turned up a few times. What antigen it recognizes has not been identified. No base quality information exists; no much larger clone differs at one position. In light of the paper, this sample's time point label describes: before trial treatment. Donors were enrolled in RACIN, a single-arm phase I dose-escalation trial combining nivolumab, ipilimumab, aspirin, low-dose cyclophosphamide and low-dose radiotherapy. Patients with advanced, TIL-negative solid tumors were considered eligible. The sequencing used PBMCs, collected before treatment. The sequence derives from a female donor with ovarian cancer. The rearrangement joined TRBV6-2 or TRBV6-3 to TRBJ2-1, with TRBD1 identical over 9 junction bases. CDR3 reads: CASRWTGENEQFF. The bases read TGTGCCAGCAGATGGACAGGGGAAAATGAGCAGTTCTTC.